This T cell receptor beta chain was recovered during a study of CD8 T cells in Susac syndrome. V shed 3 bases and J 2 bases; nucleotides not matched to a gene: 6. Germline CDR1 is LGHNA and CDR2 is YNFKEQ. This CDR3 has 16 residues. This clonotype was found once. TCR beta was sequenced from blood CD8+ and CD4+ T cells. Healthy donors acted as controls, with matching for age and sex. TEMRA cells underwent FACS enrichment and CD8+ and CD4+ T cells underwent negative isolation. Reverse transcription of 0.5 to 1 ug RNA was carried out with random hexamers. Amplification of TCR beta CDR3 used immunoSEQ multiplex PCR across 54 Vbeta and 13 Jbeta. TCRdb processed the immunoSEQ multiplex PCR reads anew with MiXCR; each CDR3 protein has one entry. Of around 190,000 distinct CDR3 sequences in the sample, roughly 94% were seen once.

The chain links TRBV4-2 to TRBJ2-1; 8 bases align to TRBD2. Sample: CD4+ T cells from PBMCs. The receptor was isolated from a human donor in good health. The CDR3 DNA follows: TGTGCCAGCAGCCAGGTAGGACTAGCACCCTACAATGAGCAGTTCTTC. As protein: CASSQVGLAPYNEQFF.